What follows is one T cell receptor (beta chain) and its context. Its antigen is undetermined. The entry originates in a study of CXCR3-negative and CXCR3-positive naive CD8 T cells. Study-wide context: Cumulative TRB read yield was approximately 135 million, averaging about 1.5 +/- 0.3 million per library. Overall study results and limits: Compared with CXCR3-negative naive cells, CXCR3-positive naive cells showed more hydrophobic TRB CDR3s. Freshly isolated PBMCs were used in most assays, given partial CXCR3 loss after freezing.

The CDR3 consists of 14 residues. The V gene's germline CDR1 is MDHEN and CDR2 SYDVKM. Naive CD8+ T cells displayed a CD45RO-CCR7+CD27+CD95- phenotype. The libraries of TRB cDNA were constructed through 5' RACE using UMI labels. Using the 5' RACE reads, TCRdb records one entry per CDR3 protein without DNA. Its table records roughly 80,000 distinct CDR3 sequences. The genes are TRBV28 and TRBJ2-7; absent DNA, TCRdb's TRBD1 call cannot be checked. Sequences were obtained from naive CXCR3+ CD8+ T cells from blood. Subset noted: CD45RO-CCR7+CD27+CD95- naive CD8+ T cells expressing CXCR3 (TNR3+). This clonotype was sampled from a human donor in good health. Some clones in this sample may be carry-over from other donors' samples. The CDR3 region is CASTPVVRNYEQYF.